The rows below give T cell receptor beta chains drawn from one sample of a study of beta chain features in type 1 diabetes. Measured with immunoSEQ multiplex PCR; TCRdb has only the in-frame clones, and not every one. This sample carries over 150,000 clones, roughly 8% of them seen once, and the ten largest clones take roughly 0.97%. Sequenced: central memory CD4+ T cells from blood. The origin of the receptors is a woman aged 40 to 50 with type 1 diabetes. The CDR3 runs from the conserved cysteine through the conserved F or W. Fields, in order: D gene, V gene, clone size, J gene, CDR3 protein, CDR3 DNA. A D gene is named only where the DNA matches it firmly. Rows give clone size only sometimes, using once, few, many, or a class for an expanded clone.

TRBD1	TRBV5-8	-	TRBJ2-7	CASSRPGQGLHEQYF	TGTGCCAGCAGCCGACCGGGACAGGGGTTACACGAGCAGTACTTC
TRBD2	TRBV28	few	TRBJ2-5	CASSSTSGGLQETQYF	TGTGCCAGCAGTTCGACTAGCGGGGGGTTGCAAGAGACCCAGTACTTC
TRBD1	TRBV7-8	many	TRBJ2-2	CASSLGGAQGARTGELFF	TGTGCCAGCAGCTTAGGAGGGGCACAGGGGGCAAGGACCGGGGAGCTGTTTTTT
-	TRBV6-6	few	TRBJ1-5	CASTPTSSNQPQHF	TGTGCCAGCACCCCGACATCTAGCAATCAGCCCCAGCATTTT
-	TRBV27	-	TRBJ1-4	CASSVGQWEKLFF	TGTGCCAGCAGTGTGGGGCAGTGGGAAAAACTGTTTTTT
-	TRBV27	few	TRBJ2-3	CASSFGDFTDTQYF	TGTGCCAGCAGTTTCGGGGATTTCACAGATACGCAGTATTTT
-	TRBV29-1	-	TRBJ2-7	CSVRDFTYEQYF	TGCAGTGTGCGGGACTTTACCTACGAGCAGTACTTC
-	TRBV7-9	-	TRBJ2-3	CASSPSREPTDTQYF	TGTGCCAGCAGCCCCTCCCGGGAGCCCACAGATACGCAGTATTTT
TRBD1	TRBV7-2	-	TRBJ2-5	CASSQRPFMDRAYQETQYF	TGTGCCAGCAGCCAACGACCATTTATGGACAGGGCCTACCAAGAGACCCAGTACTTC
-	TRBV6-6	-	TRBJ1-2	CASMRGVSGVDYGYTF	TGTGCCAGCATGCGGGGAGTTTCGGGGGTAGACTATGGCTACACCTTC
-	TRBV2	few	TRBJ2-7	CASSRNGGYEQYF	TGTGCCAGCAGTAGAAACGGGGGCTACGAGCAGTACTTC
-	TRBV5-1	-	TRBJ2-4	CASSLNLDSGIQYF	TGCGCCAGCAGCTTGAATTTAGATTCGGGCATTCAGTACTTC